This T cell receptor beta chain was sequenced during a study of blood T cells in healthy people across ages. Findings and caveats of the study: Age advanced and TCR beta diversity per million T cells fell, roughly linearly.

In regard to this clonotype: The antigen is not known.

Combining a sample-barcoded 5' primer with a J-beta primer mix, a second PCR ran for 7 to 11 cycles. Each CDR3 protein is one row after TCRdb ran MiXCR on the 5' RACE reads. The data hold 380,000 or so distinct CDR3 sequences, with 52% observed a single time. This CDR3 comprises 16 residues. Germline V gene lookup returns CDR1 LNHDA and CDR2 SQIVND (reference sequence). Germline trimming cut 3 bases from V and 1 base from J; bases unmatched to any gene: 3. The chain couples TRBV19 to TRBJ2-4, with TRBD1 matching 10 bases. The sequence was obtained from a man aged 55 to 69 in good health. Sequencing was done on a sample of blood. Written as DNA, the CDR3 is TGTGCCAGTAGTATTTCGGGACAGGGGGCCAAAAACATTCAGTACTTC. It is translated as CASSISGQGAKNIQYF.